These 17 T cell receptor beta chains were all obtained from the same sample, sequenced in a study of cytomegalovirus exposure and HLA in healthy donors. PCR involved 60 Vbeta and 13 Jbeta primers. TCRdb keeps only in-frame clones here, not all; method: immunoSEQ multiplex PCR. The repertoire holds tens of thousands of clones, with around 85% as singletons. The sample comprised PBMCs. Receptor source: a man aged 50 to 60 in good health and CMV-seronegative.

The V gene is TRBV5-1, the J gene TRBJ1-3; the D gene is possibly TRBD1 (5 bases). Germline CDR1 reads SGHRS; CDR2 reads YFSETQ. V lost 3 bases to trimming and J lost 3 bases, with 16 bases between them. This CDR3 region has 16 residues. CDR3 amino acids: CASSSGGRGLGNTIYF. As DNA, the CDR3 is TGCGCCAGCAGCTCGGGGGGACGAGGTCTTGGAAACACCATATATTTT.

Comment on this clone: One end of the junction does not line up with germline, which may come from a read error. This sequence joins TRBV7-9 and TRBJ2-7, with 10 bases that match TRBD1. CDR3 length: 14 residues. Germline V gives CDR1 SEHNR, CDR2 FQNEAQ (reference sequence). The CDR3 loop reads CSSSTGTGDYEQYF. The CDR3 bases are TGTTCCAGCAGCACCGGGACAGGGGACTACGAGCAGTACTTC.

The CDR3 reads CASSQGWGQPQHF. DNA for the CDR3: TGTGCCAGCAGTCAGGGGTGGGGGCAGCCCCAGCATTTT. The chain couples TRBV6-5 to TRBJ1-5; perhaps TRBD1 as D (6 bases). V lost 5 bases and J lost 7, with 12 bases in between. CDR3 length: 13 residues. Looked up from germline, CDR1 is MNHEY and CDR2 is SVGAGI.

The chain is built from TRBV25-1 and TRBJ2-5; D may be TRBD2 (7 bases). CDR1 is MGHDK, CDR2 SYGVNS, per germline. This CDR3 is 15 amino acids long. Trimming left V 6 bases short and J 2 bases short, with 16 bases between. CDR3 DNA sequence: TGTGCCAGCAGCAGTGGGGGGGGCAGGCAAGAGACCCAGTACTTC. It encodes CASSSGGGRQETQYF.

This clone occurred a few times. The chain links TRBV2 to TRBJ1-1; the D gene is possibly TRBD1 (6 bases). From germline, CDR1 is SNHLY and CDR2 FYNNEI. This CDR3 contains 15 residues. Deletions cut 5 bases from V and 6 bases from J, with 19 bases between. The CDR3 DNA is TGTGCCAGCAGTAGCCCGGGACACGGACGACCTGAAGCTTTCTTT. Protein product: CASSSPGHGRPEAFF.

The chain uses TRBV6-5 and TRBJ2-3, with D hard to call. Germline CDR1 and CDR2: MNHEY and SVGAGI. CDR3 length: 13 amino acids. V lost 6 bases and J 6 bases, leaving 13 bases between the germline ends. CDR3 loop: CASSLSEADTQYF. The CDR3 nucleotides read TGTGCCAGCAGCTTATCAGAGGCGGATACGCAGTATTTT.

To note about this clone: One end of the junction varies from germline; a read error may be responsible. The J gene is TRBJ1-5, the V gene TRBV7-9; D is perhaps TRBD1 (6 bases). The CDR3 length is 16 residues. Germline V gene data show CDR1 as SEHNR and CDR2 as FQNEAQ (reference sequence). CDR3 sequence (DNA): TGTTCCAGCAGCCTTGAGCCCCTCACAGGGAATCAGCCCCAGCATTTT. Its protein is CSSSLEPLTGNQPQHF.

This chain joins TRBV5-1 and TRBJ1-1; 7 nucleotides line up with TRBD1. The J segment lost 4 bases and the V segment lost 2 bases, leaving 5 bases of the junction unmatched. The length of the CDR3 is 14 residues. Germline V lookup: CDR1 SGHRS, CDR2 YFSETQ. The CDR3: CASSLQGIGTEAFF. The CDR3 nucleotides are TGCGCCAGCAGCTTACAGGGGATCGGCACTGAAGCTTTCTTT.

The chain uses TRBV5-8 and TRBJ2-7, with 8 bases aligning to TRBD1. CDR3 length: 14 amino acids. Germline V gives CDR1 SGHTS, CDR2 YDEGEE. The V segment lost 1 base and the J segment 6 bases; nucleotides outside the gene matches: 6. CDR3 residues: CASSLTQGAVEQYF. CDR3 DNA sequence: TGTGCCAGCAGCTTGACGCAGGGGGCGGTCGAGCAGTACTTC. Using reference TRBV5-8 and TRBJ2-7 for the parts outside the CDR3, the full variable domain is EAGVTQSPTHLIKTRGQQATLRCSPISGHTSVYWYQQALGLGLQFLLWYDEGEERNRGNFPPRFSGRQFPNYSSELNVNALELEDSALYLCASSLTQGAVEQYFGPGTRLTVT.

CDR3 amino acids: CASSSRTGTDTQYF. CDR3 bases: TGTGCCAGCAGCTCCAGGACAGGAACAGATACGCAGTATTTT. The chain couples TRBV5-8 to TRBJ2-3; 7 bases map to TRBD1. The CDR3 length is 14 residues. Germline CDR1 and CDR2: SGHTS and YDEGEE. Losses at the gene ends were 3 bases for V and 3 bases for J; bases not matched to a gene: 4.

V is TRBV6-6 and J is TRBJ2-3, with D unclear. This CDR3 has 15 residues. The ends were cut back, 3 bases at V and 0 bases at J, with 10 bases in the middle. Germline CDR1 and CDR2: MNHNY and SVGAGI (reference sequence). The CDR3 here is CASSYMLESTDTQYF. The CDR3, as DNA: TGTGCCAGCAGTTATATGCTAGAGAGCACAGATACGCAGTATTTT.

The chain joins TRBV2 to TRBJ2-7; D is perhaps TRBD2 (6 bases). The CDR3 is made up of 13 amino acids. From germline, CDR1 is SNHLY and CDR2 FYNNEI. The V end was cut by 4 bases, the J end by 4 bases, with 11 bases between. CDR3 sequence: CASSAGSKYEQYF. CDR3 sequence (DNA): TGTGCCAGCAGTGCCGGGAGTAAGTACGAGCAGTACTTC.

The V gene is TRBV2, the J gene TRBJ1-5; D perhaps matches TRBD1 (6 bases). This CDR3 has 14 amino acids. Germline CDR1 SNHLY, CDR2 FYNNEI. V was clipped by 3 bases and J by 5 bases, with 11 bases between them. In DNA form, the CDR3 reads TGTGCCAGCAGTGATGGGCAGGGGCATCAGCCCCAGCATTTT. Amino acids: CASSDGQGHQPQHF.

The CDR3 region has the DNA TGTGCCAGCAGCGTAGGGACTAGCGGGGGCCGACCCCAAGAGACCCAGTACTTC. Translating gives CASSVGTSGGRPQETQYF. The rearrangement uses TRBV9 and TRBJ2-5; 13 bases align to TRBD2. Germline V gene lookup returns CDR1 SGDLS and CDR2 YYNGEE. The V segment lost 0 bases and the J segment 1 base; nucleotides outside the gene matches: 6. CDR3 length: 18 residues.

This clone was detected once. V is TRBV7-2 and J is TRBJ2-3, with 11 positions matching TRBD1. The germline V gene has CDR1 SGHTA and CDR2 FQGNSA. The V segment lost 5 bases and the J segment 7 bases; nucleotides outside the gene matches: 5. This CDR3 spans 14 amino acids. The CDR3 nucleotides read TGTGCCAGCAGCCAAGGACAGGGGGCATATACGCAGTATTTT. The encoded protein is CASSQGQGAYTQYF.

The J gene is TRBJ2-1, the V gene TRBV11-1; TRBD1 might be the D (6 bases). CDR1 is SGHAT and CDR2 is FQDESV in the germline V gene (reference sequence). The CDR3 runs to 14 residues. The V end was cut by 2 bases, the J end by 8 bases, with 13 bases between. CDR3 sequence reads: CASSLQQGIYEQFF. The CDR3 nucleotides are TGTGCCAGCAGCTTACAACAGGGAATCTATGAGCAGTTCTTC.

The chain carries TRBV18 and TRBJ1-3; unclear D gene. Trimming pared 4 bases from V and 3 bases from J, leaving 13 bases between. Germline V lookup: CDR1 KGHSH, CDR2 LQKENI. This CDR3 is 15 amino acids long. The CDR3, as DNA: TGTGCCAGCTCACTTGGAGAGGGAGGTGGAAACACCATATATTTT. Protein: CASSLGEGGGNTIYF.